This T cell receptor beta chain derives from a study of T cell repertoires in cytomegalovirus infection. In the study overall: It was the public TCR beta signatures that indicated both CMV infection and matching HLA type.

Each CDR3 protein gets one entry after TCRdb re-called the reads with MiXCR. The sample shows about 530,000 distinct CDR3 sequences, roughly 29% of them seen only once. Comment on this clonotype: Its antigen is not known.

Study results and caveats: HLA-C-restricted TCR beta clonotypes specific for CMV led the ex vivo response.

What was sequenced was PBMCs. The origin of this receptor is a human donor in good health (CMV status not recorded). Some clones in this sample may be carry-over from other donors' samples.

CDR3 region: CASSLNGGANVLTF. The CDR3 nucleotides read TGTGCCAGCAGTTTAAATGGTGGGGCCAACGTCCTGACTTTC. The J gene is TRBJ2-6, the V gene TRBV14; D is unclear. V lost 6 bases to trimming and J lost 3 bases, with 9 bases between them. Germline loops: CDR1 SGHDN, CDR2 FVKESK. CDR3 length: 14 amino acids. The whole variable domain, remainder taken from reference TRBV14 and TRBJ2-6, is EAGVTQFPSHSVIEKGQTVTLRCDPISGHDNLYWYRRVMGKEIKFLLHFVKESKQDESGMPNNRFLAERTGGTYSTLKVQPAELEDSGVYFCASSLNGGANVLTFGAGSRLTVL.